The 27 T cell receptor beta chains given below trace back to one sample, sequenced in a study of beta chain features in type 1 diabetes. Reverse transcribing all isolated RNA meant expressed TCRB transcripts were sequenced. Here immunoSEQ multiplex PCR was the method, and the copy in TCRdb shows in-frame clones only, minus some. Among 300,000 to 350,000 clones listed, about 20% were seen once. The sequenced sample was naive CD4+ T cells from blood. The receptors shown here come from a woman aged 18-29 years in good health.

The chain couples TRBV7-2 to TRBJ1-1; a weak D match, TRBD1 (5 bases). Deletions cut 5 bases from V and 0 bases from J, with 13 bases between. The CDR3 runs to 15 residues. Per the germline V gene, CDR1 is SGHTA and CDR2 is FQGNSA. CDR3 in DNA: TGTGCCAGCAGCCAACGACAGAACCTGAACACTGAAGCTTTCTTT. Translated, it gives CASSQRQNLNTEAFF. Complete variable domain (other parts from reference TRBV7-2 and TRBJ1-1): GAGVSQSPSNKVTEKGKDVELRCDPISGHTALYWYRQSLGQGLEFLIYFQGNSAPDKSGLPSDRFSAERTGGSVSTLTIQRTQQEDSAVYLCASSQRQNLNTEAFFGQGTRLTVV.

This clone has only a few counts. CDR3 bases: TGTGCCTGGAGTGGGACAGGGACGGGGGAGACCCAGTACTTC. Translation gives CAWSGTGTGETQYF. The V gene is TRBV30, the J gene TRBJ2-5, with TRBD1 identical over 8 bases. The CDR3 is made up of 14 amino acids. Germline CDR1 reads GTSNPN; CDR2 reads SVGIG (reference sequence). Trimming at V came to 1 base and at J to 5 bases, leaving 6 bases not matched to a gene.

The V gene is TRBV5-1, the J gene TRBJ2-1, with 9 bases that match TRBD2. The CDR3 runs 15 residues. Per the germline V gene, CDR1 is SGHRS and CDR2 is YFSETQ. The ends lost 3 bases at V and 6 bases at J; junction bases unmatched: 7. As DNA, the CDR3 is TGCGCCAGCAGCTGGGGAGTAGCGGGGGTCAATGAGCAGTTCTTC. It is translated as CASSWGVAGVNEQFF.

This clone has only a few counts. The chain couples TRBV18 to TRBJ2-7; 15 nucleotides align to TRBD2. The ends lost 0 bases at V and 6 bases at J; junction bases unmatched: 6. Germline loops: CDR1 KGHSH, CDR2 LQKENI. The CDR3 has 17 amino acids. The CDR3 here is CASSPPGLAGGPSEQYF. The CDR3 DNA reads TGTGCCAGCTCACCACCCGGACTAGCGGGAGGGCCAAGCGAGCAGTACTTC.

The chain links TRBV2 to TRBJ2-7, with a possible D match to TRBD2 (6 bases). The CDR3 is 13 amino acids. The germline V gene has CDR1 SNHLY and CDR2 FYNNEI. V was cut by 7 bases and J by 4 bases, with 14 bases left in between. The CDR3 DNA reads as TGTGCCAGCATCCCGGGACTCCCTTACGAGCAGTACTTC. Residues: CASIPGLPYEQYF.

This clone turned up a few times. This rearrangement joins TRBV7-2 to TRBJ2-3; 7 nucleotides align to TRBD2. The CDR3 loop spans 14 amino acids. Germline V gene lookup returns CDR1 SGHTA and CDR2 FQGNSA. Trimming removed 5 bases from V and 2 bases from J; junction bases left unmatched: 4. The chain's CDR3 is CASSPSGDTDTQYF. In DNA form, the CDR3 reads TGTGCCAGCAGCCCAAGCGGGGACACAGATACGCAGTATTTT.

This clone has a handful of counts. V is TRBV13 and J is TRBJ2-1; D perhaps matches TRBD2 (5 bases). This CDR3 region has 17 residues. Germline CDR1 PRHDT, CDR2 FYEKMQ (reference sequence). V was trimmed by 3 bases and J by 1 base, leaving 16 bases between them. CDR3 DNA sequence: TGTGCCAGCAGCTTTCAGGATGACTACTCATCCTACAATGAGCAGTTCTTC. Translating it yields CASSFQDDYSSYNEQFF.

This clone has just a few counts. The chain uses TRBV14 and TRBJ1-2, with 10 nucleotides matching TRBD1. The CDR3 sequence is 16 residues long. From germline, CDR1 is SGHDN and CDR2 FVKESK. Trimming removed 0 bases from V and 1 base from J; junction bases left unmatched: 2. CDR3 sequence: CASSQEGTGVNYGYTF. For the CDR3, the DNA is TGTGCCAGCAGCCAAGAGGGGACAGGGGTTAACTATGGCTACACCTTC. The full variable domain, its missing parts supplied by reference TRBV14 and TRBJ1-2, is EAGVTQFPSHSVIEKGQTVTLRCDPISGHDNLYWYRRVMGKEIKFLLHFVKESKQDESGMPNNRFLAERTGGTYSTLKVQPAELEDSGVYFCASSQEGTGVNYGYTFGSGTRLTVV.

This clone was counted only a few times. Its ends do not fully match the called genes, so a read error is possible. The chain links TRBV2 to TRBJ2-5, with TRBD2 matching 9 bases. The germline V gene encodes CDR1 SNHLY and CDR2 FYNNEI. The CDR3 runs to 14 residues. CDR3 DNA: TGTGCCGGCAGCGCGGGGGGGTACCAAGAGACCCAGTACTTC. It specifies CAGSAGGYQETQYF. Complete variable domain (other parts from reference TRBV2 and TRBJ2-5): EPEVTQTPSHQVTQMGQEVILRCVPISNHLYFYWYRQILGQKVEFLVSFYNNEISEKSEIFDDQFSVERPDGSNFTLKIRSTKLEDSAMYFCAGSAGGYQETQYFGPGTRLLVL.

The gene calls are TRBV29-1 and TRBJ1-1; 8 positions agree with TRBD1. With 8 bases clipped from V and 5 bases from J, the junction kept 16 bases outside the gene matches. From germline, CDR1 is SQVTM and CDR2 ANQGSEA. CDR3 length equals 15 residues. CDR3 sequence (DNA): TGCAGCACTCGGACAGGGAATTCTTTGGGGACTGAAGCTTTCTTT. Translating gives CSTRTGNSLGTEAFF.

Written as DNA, the CDR3 is TGTGCCAGCAGCTCCTGGACTAGCGGGAGCTACGAGCAGTACTTC. Translating it yields CASSSWTSGSYEQYF. The chain recombines TRBV5-4 with TRBJ2-7; 13 nucleotides match TRBD2. Germline CDR1 reads SGHNT; CDR2 reads YYREEE (reference sequence). This CDR3 comprises 15 residues. After removal of 3 bases from V and 3 bases from J, the junction contained 3 bases not matched to a gene.

This clone occurred a few times. The DNA of the CDR3 is TGTGCCAGCAGCCAAGACAATACGCAGTATTTT. Encoded protein: CASSQDNTQYF. The rearrangement links TRBV7-2 to TRBJ2-3; the D is unclear. The CDR3 is 11 residues long. Germline-derived CDR1 and CDR2 are SGHTA and FQGNSA. Trimming removed 5 bases at V and 7 bases at J, with 7 bases between.

The J gene is TRBJ2-1, the V gene TRBV5-1; 9 nucleotides match TRBD2. The CDR3 sequence is 15 residues long. The germline V gene encodes CDR1 SGHRS and CDR2 YFSETQ. V dropped 4 bases and J dropped 2; count of bases not matched to a gene: 4. CDR3 region: CASSTGTSPYNEQFF. In nucleotides, the CDR3 is TGCGCCAGCAGCACCGGGACTAGCCCCTACAATGAGCAGTTCTTC. The full variable domain, its missing parts supplied by reference TRBV5-1 and TRBJ2-1, is KAGVTQTPRYLIKTRGQQVTLSCSPISGHRSVSWYQQTPGQGLQFLFEYFSETQRNKGNFPGRFSGRQFSNSRSEMNVSTLELGDSALYLCASSTGTSPYNEQFFGPGTRLTVL.

V is TRBV5-1 and J is TRBJ1-1; the match to TRBD1 covers 9 bases. The germline V gene encodes CDR1 SGHRS and CDR2 YFSETQ. There are 15 residues in the CDR3. J was trimmed by 6 bases and V by 3 bases; bases with no gene match: 9. CDR3 in amino acids: CASSSYPGQGSEAFF. The CDR3 DNA reads as TGCGCCAGCAGCTCCTATCCGGGACAGGGATCTGAAGCTTTCTTT.

There are a few counts of this clone. V is TRBV9 and J is TRBJ2-3; no reliable D call. In germline, CDR1 is SGDLS, CDR2 YYNGEE. CDR3 length: 15 amino acids. V lost 2 bases to trimming and J lost 4 bases, with 14 bases between them. The CDR3 sequence is CASSVSTDSADTQYF. DNA for the CDR3: TGTGCCAGCAGCGTGTCCACTGACTCGGCAGATACGCAGTATTTT.

V is TRBV5-6 and J is TRBJ1-2; TRBD1 might be the D (5 bases). Germline CDR1 and CDR2: SGHDT and YYEEEE. There are 15 residues in the CDR3. V was shortened by 1 base and J by 7 bases, with 17 bases between the two germline ends. The CDR3 sequence is CASSLPWAGRTGYTF. For the CDR3, the DNA is TGTGCCAGCAGCTTGCCGTGGGCAGGGAGGACTGGCTACACCTTC. The entire variable domain, with the rest obtained from reference TRBV5-6 and TRBJ1-2, is as follows: DAGVTQSPTHLIKTRGQQVTLRCSPKSGHDTVSWYQQALGQGPQFIFQYYEEEERQRGNFPDRFSGHQFPNYSSELNVNALLLGDSALYLCASSLPWAGRTGYTFGSGTRLTVV.

V gene TRBV5-4 combines with J gene TRBJ2-7, with a tentative D call TRBD2 (7 bases). The CDR3 totals 14 residues. Trimming stripped 2 bases from V and 2 bases from J, with 11 bases between. Germline lookup yields CDR1 SGHNT and CDR2 YYREEE (reference sequence). In DNA form, the CDR3 reads TGTGCCAGCAGCTTTGGGGGGGGCACCTACGAGCAGTACTTC. Amino acid sequence: CASSFGGGTYEQYF.

The chain links TRBV7-2 to TRBJ2-3, with a possible D match to TRBD2 (5 bases). The CDR3 runs 16 residues. The V end was cut by 5 bases, the J end by 1 base, with 16 bases between. CDR1 SGHTA and CDR2 FQGNSA come from the germline V gene. The CDR3 here is CASSVLRDQRTDTQYF. The CDR3 nucleotides are TGTGCCAGCAGCGTCCTCCGGGATCAGCGCACAGATACGCAGTATTTT.

This clone was detected only a few times. The chain links TRBV14 to TRBJ2-1; no definite D call. The CDR3 has 15 residues. Deletions cut 2 bases from V and 0 bases from J, with 8 bases between. Germline lookup yields CDR1 SGHDN and CDR2 FVKESK. The CDR3 sequence: CASSQLEISYNEQFF. Written as DNA, the CDR3 is TGTGCCAGCAGCCAACTGGAGATCTCCTACAATGAGCAGTTCTTC. Full variable domain (outside the CDR3, taken from reference TRBV14 and TRBJ2-1): EAGVTQFPSHSVIEKGQTVTLRCDPISGHDNLYWYRRVMGKEIKFLLHFVKESKQDESGMPNNRFLAERTGGTYSTLKVQPAELEDSGVYFCASSQLEISYNEQFFGPGTRLTVL.

In its sample, this clone was seen a few times. The V gene is TRBV4-3, the J gene TRBJ2-5; 9 bases map to TRBD1. The CDR3 runs 14 residues. V was clipped by 3 bases and J by 3 bases; unmatched bases: 2. The germline V gene encodes CDR1 LGHNA and CDR2 YSLEER. Here the CDR3 DNA reads TGCGCCAGCAGCCAGGGGGACAGGGAAGAGACCCAGTACTTC. Its protein is CASSQGDREETQYF.

The chain is built from TRBV6-1 and TRBJ2-7; TRBD1 agrees at 8 bases. The CDR3 length is 14 residues. Germline trimming cut 2 bases from V and 0 bases from J; bases unmatched to any gene: 0. Looked up from germline, CDR1 is MNHNS and CDR2 is SASEGT. This CDR3 is CASSEQGASYEQYF. The DNA of the CDR3 is TGTGCCAGCAGTGAACAGGGGGCCTCCTACGAGCAGTACTTC.

In this sample, this clone turned up a few times. Additional DNA sequences in this sample encode the identical CDR3. The chain has TRBV30 and TRBJ1-5; unclear D gene. The CDR3 extends over 13 amino acids. Germline V gene data show CDR1 as GTSNPN and CDR2 as SVGIG (reference sequence). V gave up 0 bases and J gave up 2 bases, with 5 bases separating them. This CDR3 is CAWSVLGNQPQHF. The DNA of the CDR3 is TGTGCCTGGAGTGTATTAGGCAATCAGCCCCAGCATTTT.

This clone appeared a few times. The V gene is TRBV12-5, the J gene TRBJ1-5, with D unclear. The CDR3 has 14 amino acids. Germline V lookup: CDR1 LGHNT, CDR2 FRNRAP. V lost 0 bases and J 1 base, leaving 4 bases between the germline ends. CDR3 amino acids: CASGLVRSNQPQHF. The CDR3 DNA reads as TGTGCTAGTGGTTTGGTACGGAGCAATCAGCCCCAGCATTTT. The full variable domain, its missing parts supplied by reference TRBV12-5 and TRBJ1-5, is DARVTQTPRHKVTEMGQEVTMRCQPILGHNTVFWYRQTMMQGLELLAYFRNRAPLDDSGMPKDRFSAEMPDATLATLKIQPSEPRDSAVYFCASGLVRSNQPQHFGDGTRLSIL.

This clone appeared a few times. This chain uses TRBV9 with TRBJ2-3, with TRBD2 matching 14 bases. V dropped 4 bases and J dropped 1; count of bases not matched to a gene: 8. The germline V gene has CDR1 SGDLS and CDR2 YYNGEE. The CDR3 spans 18 residues. CDR3 in DNA: TGTGCCAGCAGCTTCGGGACTAGCGGGGGTATCCGCACAGATACGCAGTATTTT. Translation: CASSFGTSGGIRTDTQYF.

The CDR3 sequence is CASAVGQQYF. In DNA form, the CDR3 reads TGTGCCAGCGCTGTGGGCCAGCAGTACTTC. The chain couples TRBV2 to TRBJ2-7, with D uncertain. V lost 8 bases to trimming and J lost 8 bases, with 10 bases between them. The CDR3 runs to 10 residues. Looked up from germline, CDR1 is SNHLY and CDR2 is FYNNEI.

This clone came up a few times. This chain's CDR3 is CASSLVYTSGELFF. The CDR3 nucleotides are TGCGCCAGCAGCTTGGTATACACCTCCGGGGAGCTGTTTTTT. The chain combines TRBV5-1 with TRBJ2-2; D gene unclear. Germline values: CDR1 SGHRS, CDR2 YFSETQ. CDR3 length: 14 residues. V shed 0 bases and J shed 6 bases, with 9 bases lying between them.

This clone occurred a few times. This chain joins TRBV6-1 and TRBJ1-1; TRBD1 is a possible D gene (5 bases). Trimming stripped 8 bases from V and 1 base from J, with 5 bases between. The CDR3 contains 11 residues. Germline V lookup: CDR1 MNHNS, CDR2 SASEGT. CDR3 amino acids: CASQGNTEAFF. The CDR3 DNA sequence: TGTGCCAGCCAGGGGAACACTGAAGCTTTCTTT.